The 25 T cell receptor beta chains presented below share a single source sample, sequenced in a study of T cell clonality in common variable immunodeficiency. Clones were sequenced by immunoSEQ multiplex PCR, and TCRdb holds only the in-frame ones, with some missing. The table lists 50,000 to 70,000 clones, no singletons, with 0.83% in the top ten. The source material was peripheral blood mononuclear cells. The receptors shown here come from a person between 18 and 69 years old in good health.

The sample holds many counts of this clone. The read terminates 3 residues ahead of where the CDR3 ends, so the germline J gene completes it. The V and J genes are TRBV5-1 and TRBJ2-2, with TRBD1 matching 10 bases. Germline CDR1 SGHRS, CDR2 YFSETQ. CDR3 size: 16 residues. V lost 4 bases and J lost 5; bases outside the gene matches: 8. The CDR3 bases that were read are TGCGCCAGCAGCCCGAGACAGGGGGCGTCTACCGGGGAG. This gives the protein CASSPRQGASTGE. The whole CDR3 sequence reads CASSPRQGASTGELFF.

This clone was picked up many times. The missing CDR3 end, 3 residues past where the read stops, is filled in from the germline J gene. The rearrangement links TRBV2 to TRBJ2-2; 14 bases map to TRBD2. The germline V gene has CDR1 SNHLY and CDR2 FYNNEI. The CDR3 is 16 residues long. V dropped 6 bases and J dropped 4; count of bases not matched to a gene: 4. CDR3 DNA, as far as it was read: TGTGCCAGCAGGCGACTAGCGGGAGGGCCCACCGGGGAG. It specifies CASRRLAGGPTGE. In full, the CDR3 is CASRRLAGGPTGELFF. The whole variable domain, remainder taken from reference TRBV2 and TRBJ2-2, is EPEVTQTPSHQVTQMGQEVILRCVPISNHLYFYWYRQILGQKVEFLVSFYNNEISEKSEIFDDQFSVERPDGSNFTLKIRSTKLEDSAMYFCASRRLAGGPTGELFFGEGSRLTVL.

About this clone itself: The DNA ends 3 residues before the CDR3 does, and the rest of the CDR3 is filled in from the germline J gene. The chain employs TRBV30 and TRBJ1-1, with TRBD1 as a possible D gene (6 bases). The CDR3 contains 14 residues. Germline V gene data show CDR1 as GTSNPN and CDR2 as SVGIG (reference sequence). The CDR3 sequence is CAWSVIGGLEPAFF. CDR3 DNA, as far as it was read: TGTGCCTGGAGTGTGATTGGGGGCTTAGAGCCC. The whole variable domain, filled in from reference TRBV30 and TRBJ1-1, reads SQTIHQWPATLVQPVGSPLSLECTVEGTSNPNLYWYRQAAGRGLQLLFYSVGIGQISSEVPQNLSASRPQDRQFILSSKKLLLSDSGFYLCAWSVIGGLEPAFFGQGTRLTVV.

This clone showed up many times. The CDR3 is cut off 3 residues early in the read; its end comes from the germline J gene. The V call is TRBV7-9, the J call TRBJ1-1; 7 positions agree with TRBD1. The V gene's germline CDR1 is SEHNR and CDR2 FQNEAQ (reference sequence). The CDR3 consists of 15 residues. V shed 5 bases and J 0 bases; nucleotides not matched to a gene: 6. CDR3 DNA, as far as it was read: TGTGCCAGCAGCAGATCCACAGGGGTGAACACTGAA. Its translation: CASSRSTGVNTE. The CDR3 reads in full as CASSRSTGVNTEAFF.

This clone was observed many times. The read stops 3 residues short of the end of the CDR3; the missing end is completed from the germline J gene. The V gene is TRBV20-1, the J gene TRBJ1-6; D remains ambiguous. This CDR3 contains 12 residues. V lost 5 bases to trimming and J lost 7 bases, with 9 bases between them. Germline V gives CDR1 DFQATT, CDR2 SNEGSKA (reference sequence). The chain's CDR3 is CSAGLGNSPLHF. Partial CDR3 DNA: TGCAGTGCTGGGCTCGGCAATTCACCC.

This clone was observed many times. The read ends 3 residues before the CDR3 terminus; that terminus is restored from the germline J gene. This specimen includes other DNA sequences encoding the same CDR3. V usage is TRBV7-9 and J usage is TRBJ1-3; tentative D call: TRBD1 (6 bases). The CDR3 runs 13 residues. The ends were cut back, 6 bases at V and 8 bases at J, with 14 bases in the middle. CDR1 is SEHNR and CDR2 is FQNEAQ in the germline V gene (reference sequence). The sequenced part of the CDR3 DNA is TGTGCCAGCAGGAGGGGGAGTGGCCACACC. Its protein is CASRRGSGHT. The CDR3 as a whole reads CASRRGSGHTIYF.

Only a few counts were recorded for this clone. The read finishes 3 residues shy of the CDR3 end, and the germline J gene is used to complete it. The gene calls are TRBV19 and TRBJ2-3; possibly TRBD2 for D (6 bases). The CDR3 is made up of 17 amino acids. Germline CDR1 and CDR2: LNHDA and SQIVND (reference sequence). V shed 3 bases and J shed 4 bases, with 20 bases lying between them. The part of the CDR3 DNA that was read is TGTGCCAGTAGTATGCGGGGAACTAGGGCCGCCCCAGATACG. Protein sequence: CASSMRGTRAAPDT. The whole CDR3 reads CASSMRGTRAAPDTQYF.

Ten or more counts support this clone. The read ends 3 residues before the CDR3 terminus; that terminus is restored from the germline J gene. The rearrangement joins TRBV28 to TRBJ2-7; 7 bases align to TRBD1. The CDR3 runs to 13 residues. V lost 7 bases to trimming and J lost 6 bases; unmatched junction nucleotides: 9. Germline V gene lookup returns CDR1 MDHEN and CDR2 SYDVKM. CDR3 DNA, as far as it was read: TGTGCCAGCATCATGTCGACAGGGAGCGAG. It specifies CASIMSTGSE. The complete CDR3 protein is CASIMSTGSEQYF.

This clone was seen a handful of times. The missing CDR3 end, 3 residues past where the read stops, is filled in from the germline J gene. The V call is TRBV7-6, the J call TRBJ2-4; perhaps TRBD1 as D (6 bases). The germline V gene has CDR1 SGHVS and CDR2 FNYEAQ. There are 13 residues in the CDR3. Here the CDR3 reads CASSLRPGAGQYF. CDR3 DNA, as far as it was read: TGTGCCAGCAGCTTGCGCCCAGGGGCGGGT.

This clone was observed many times. The read stops 3 residues short of the end of the CDR3; the missing end is completed from the germline J gene. V and J are TRBV13 and TRBJ2-1; 11 positions match TRBD2. Trimming at V came to 6 bases and at J to 4 bases, leaving 5 bases not matched to a gene. CDR3 length equals 15 residues. Germline V gives CDR1 PRHDT, CDR2 FYEKMQ (reference sequence). Incomplete CDR3 DNA: TGTGCCAGCAGAAACGGGACTAGCGGATACAATGAG. Its translation: CASRNGTSGYNE. The whole CDR3 sequence reads CASRNGTSGYNEQFF.

The DNA read from the CDR3 is TGTGCCAGCTCACCACAAGACAGGGATAGAAGCTATGGT. Its protein is CASSPQDRDRSYG. The complete CDR3 reads CASSPQDRDRSYGQYF. This chain joins TRBV18 and TRBJ2-4; 7 bases agree with TRBD1. Sequencing ends 3 residues short of the CDR3 end; the germline J gene provides the rest. Germline V CDR1 and CDR2: KGHSH, LQKENI. This CDR3 has 16 amino acids.

This clone was counted at least ten times. The read gets to within 3 residues of the CDR3 end, and the germline J gene fills in the rest. The chain has TRBV6-2 or TRBV6-3 and TRBJ1-2; 9 nucleotides align to TRBD1. J gave up 7 bases and V 5 bases, and 5 bases lay outside the gene matches. Germline values: CDR1 MNHEY, CDR2 SVGEGT. The CDR3 length is 13 residues. The DNA read from the CDR3 is TGTGCCAGCAGTCCCGGGACAGGGCGTGGC. It encodes CASSPGTGRG. The full CDR3 sequence reads CASSPGTGRGYTF.

This clone was picked up many times. The sequence runs out 3 residues before the end of the CDR3; the remainder is reconstructed from the germline J gene. The V and J genes are TRBV30 and TRBJ2-3, with TRBD2 matching 13 bases. Germline V gene lookup returns CDR1 GTSNPN and CDR2 SVGIG (reference sequence). The CDR3 runs 15 residues. The V gene end was trimmed by 5 bases and the J gene end by 5 bases; junction bases not matched to a gene: 7. The CDR3 bases that were read are TGTGCCTGGCGCCGGACTAGCGGGGGTGAAGATACG. Protein product: CAWRRTSGGEDT. The whole CDR3 protein reads CAWRRTSGGEDTQYF.

Many counts were recorded for this clone. The sequence runs out 3 residues before the end of the CDR3; the remainder is reconstructed from the germline J gene. The chain combines TRBV20-1 with TRBJ1-1; tentative D call: TRBD1 (6 bases). The germline V and J ends were trimmed by 3 bases and 4 bases, with 21 bases remaining between them. The CDR3 contains 16 residues. Germline V gives CDR1 DFQATT, CDR2 SNEGSKA (reference sequence). The CDR3: CSASHTGNQGSTEAFF. Incomplete CDR3 DNA: TGCAGTGCTAGTCACACAGGGAACCAGGGGAGCACTGAA.

Note on this clone: With the read ending 3 residues before the CDR3 end, the germline J gene is used to fill in that end. The gene calls are TRBV5-1 and TRBJ1-2; no clear D. The CDR3 loop spans 14 amino acids. Germline V gene lookup returns CDR1 SGHRS and CDR2 YFSETQ. The V gene lost 0 bases and the J gene lost 2 bases, with 8 bases spanning the gap. Partial CDR3 DNA: TGCGCCAGCAGCTTGGGCAGCGACAACTATGGC. It codes for CASSLGSDNYG. In full, the CDR3 is CASSLGSDNYGYTF.

This clone was detected ten times or more. The sequenced fragment ends 3 residues before the CDR3 boundary, so the rest is inferred from the germline J gene. V is TRBV6-1 and J is TRBJ1-5; D might be TRBD1 (5 bases). Germline CDR1 is MNHNS and CDR2 is SASEGT. Trimming took off 4 bases at V and 6 bases at J, with 13 bases between the two ends. There are 14 residues in the CDR3. The CDR3 sequence is CASSGGGLGQPQHF. Incomplete CDR3 DNA: TGTGCCAGCAGTGGTGGGGGACTTGGTCAGCCC.

Many counts were recorded for this clone. The sequenced fragment ends 3 residues before the CDR3 boundary, so the rest is inferred from the germline J gene. This chain links TRBV5-1 with TRBJ1-1; D gene ambiguous. The germline V and J ends were trimmed by 3 bases and 1 base, with 7 bases remaining between them. Germline CDR1 is SGHRS and CDR2 is YFSETQ. The length of the CDR3 is 13 residues. The covered CDR3 bases are TGCGCCAGCAGCTGGGCAGGGAACACTGAA. Its translation: CASSWAGNTE. The complete CDR3 sequence is CASSWAGNTEAFF.

This clone was seen at least ten times. The read halts 3 residues ahead of the CDR3 end, with the missing end drawn from the germline J gene. The J gene is TRBJ2-5, the V gene TRBV12-3 or TRBV12-4; D is possibly TRBD1 (6 bases). Between the trimmed V and J ends, which lost 5 bases and 2 bases, there was a span of 15 bases. This CDR3 is built from 15 residues. CDR3: CASSHYREGQETQYF. The CDR3 DNA, read in part, is TGTGCCAGCAGTCATTACAGGGAAGGTCAAGAGACC.

This clone showed up many times. The read is 3 residues too short to cover the CDR3 end, so that end is filled in from the germline J gene. This chain uses TRBV5-5 with TRBJ1-6, with 7 nucleotides matching TRBD1. Germline V gene lookup returns CDR1 SGHKS and CDR2 YYEKEE (reference sequence). The CDR3 sequence is 15 residues long. The ends lost 4 bases at V and 6 bases at J; junction bases unmatched: 7. The covered CDR3 bases are TGTGCCAGCAGCGTCGGGACAGAAGCTAATTCACCC. Its translation: CASSVGTEANSP. The whole CDR3 is CASSVGTEANSPLHF.

This clone was observed at least ten times. The read finishes 3 residues shy of the CDR3 end, and the germline J gene is used to complete it. V and J are TRBV7-2 and TRBJ1-5, with 7 positions matching TRBD1. The V and J ends lost 5 bases and 0 bases, in that order; junction bases with no gene match: 4. The germline V gene has CDR1 SGHTA and CDR2 FQGNSA. This CDR3 spans 15 amino acids. The CDR3 sequence is CASSAGDSSNQPQHF. Partial CDR3 DNA: TGTGCCAGCAGCGCAGGGGACAGTAGCAATCAGCCC.

This clone has ten or more counts. The sequenced fragment ends 3 residues before the CDR3 boundary, so the rest is inferred from the germline J gene. The V gene is TRBV6-2 or TRBV6-3, the J gene TRBJ1-1; D perhaps matches TRBD1 (6 bases). V lost 4 bases and J 1 base, leaving 19 bases between the germline ends. Germline assignment: CDR1 MNHEY and CDR2 SVGEGT. The CDR3 extends over 17 amino acids. The CDR3 sequence is CASSLQGVVLRNTEAFF. The sequenced CDR3 bases are TGTGCCAGCAGTTTACAGGGAGTGGTATTACGGAACACTGAA.

This clone was observed many times. The CDR3 end is not reached by the read, which stops 3 residues before it; the germline J gene fills it in. The J gene is TRBJ2-1, the V gene TRBV10-3, with TRBD2 matching over 7 bases. The junction had 12 bases not matched to a gene; V was cut back by 4 bases and J by 6 bases. The CDR3 contains 16 residues. CDR1 ENHRY and CDR2 SYGVKD come from the germline V gene. The sequenced part of the CDR3 DNA is TGTGCCATCAGTGGGTCGGGGCGGGGGAGGACCAATGAG. Amino acid sequence: CAISGSGRGRTNE. In full, the CDR3 is CAISGSGRGRTNEQFF.

Details on this clone: A junction end diverges from the germline sequence, so it may reflect a read error. Coverage ceases 3 residues before the CDR3 finishes, and the germline J gene fills in the end. In the same sample, other DNA sequences code for this CDR3. The chain carries TRBV7-9 and TRBJ1-3; no reliable D call. This CDR3 is 15 amino acids long. CDR1 and CDR2 from the germline V gene are SEHNR and FQNEAQ (reference sequence). The CDR3 loop reads CASSASGTSGNTIYF. Partial CDR3 DNA: TGTGCCAGCAGCGCCTCAGGAACCTCTGGAAACACT.

This clone was counted many times. Sequencing ends 3 residues short of the CDR3 end; the germline J gene provides the rest. V gene TRBV7-9 combines with J gene TRBJ1-1; D gene uncertain. The CDR3 extends over 13 amino acids. Germline V gene data show CDR1 as SEHNR and CDR2 as FQNEAQ (reference sequence). The ends were cut back, 5 bases at V and 2 bases at J, with 9 bases in the middle. The CDR3 sequence: CASSPSLNTEAFF. Partial CDR3 DNA: TGTGCCAGCAGCCCGAGCTTAAACACTGAA.

This clone was seen repeatedly, ten times or more. The sequenced fragment ends 3 residues before the CDR3 boundary, so the rest is inferred from the germline J gene. The rearrangement joins TRBV2 to TRBJ2-3; 10 positions agree with TRBD1. Germline lookup yields CDR1 SNHLY and CDR2 FYNNEI. J was trimmed by 6 bases and V by 6 bases; bases with no gene match: 0. The CDR3 sequence is 12 residues long. The part of the CDR3 DNA that was read is TGTGCCAGCAGGGACAGGGGGGATACG. Translation: CASRDRGDT. The CDR3 as a whole reads CASRDRGDTQYF.